This entry lists 2 T cell receptor beta chains sequenced from one sample in a study of blood T cell repertoires in COVID-19. The method was immunoSEQ multiplex PCR; TCRdb's version includes in-frame clones alone and lacks a portion of them. The sample records under 500,000 clones, roughly 87% being singletons. Sequenced sample: PBMCs or T cells enriched from blood (not recorded which). The source is a woman aged 18-29 years with acute COVID-19.

The rearrangement joins TRBV2 to TRBJ2-5; weak D call: TRBD1 (5 bases). The CDR3 is 15 amino acids. In germline, CDR1 is SNHLY, CDR2 FYNNEI. Trimming removed 7 bases at V and 2 bases at J, with 17 bases between. CDR3 loop: CASTTGRALQETQYF. The CDR3 DNA sequence: TGTGCCAGCACCACGGGCAGGGCCTTGCAAGAGACCCAGTACTTC.

This clone is a singleton in its sample. The chain employs TRBV10-1 and TRBJ1-5, with D unclear. The CDR3 is 12 residues long. V lost 5 bases and J 4 bases, leaving 6 bases between the germline ends. In germline, CDR1 is WNHNN, CDR2 SYGVQD (reference sequence). CDR3 sequence (DNA): TGCGCCAGCAGTATACAGAATCAGCCCCAGCATTTT. Translated, it gives CASSIQNQPQHF.